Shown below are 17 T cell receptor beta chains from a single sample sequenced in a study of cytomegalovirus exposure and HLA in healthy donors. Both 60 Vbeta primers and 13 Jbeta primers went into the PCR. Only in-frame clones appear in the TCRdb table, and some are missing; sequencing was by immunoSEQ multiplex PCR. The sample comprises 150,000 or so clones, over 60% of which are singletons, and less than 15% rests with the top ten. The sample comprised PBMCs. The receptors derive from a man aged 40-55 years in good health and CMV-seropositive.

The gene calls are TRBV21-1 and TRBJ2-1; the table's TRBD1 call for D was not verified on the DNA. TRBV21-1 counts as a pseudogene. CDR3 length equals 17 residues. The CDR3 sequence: CASTLPQGDPFWAEQFF. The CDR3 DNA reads TGTGCCAGCACCCTACCCCAGGGGGATCCCTTTTGGGCTGAGCAGTTCTTC.

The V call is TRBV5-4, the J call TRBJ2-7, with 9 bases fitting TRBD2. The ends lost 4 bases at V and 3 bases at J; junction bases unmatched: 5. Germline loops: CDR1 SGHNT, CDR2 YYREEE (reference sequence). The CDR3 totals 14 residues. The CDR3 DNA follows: TGTGCCAGCAGCCATAGCGGGGGAAACTACGAGCAGTACTTC. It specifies CASSHSGGNYEQYF.

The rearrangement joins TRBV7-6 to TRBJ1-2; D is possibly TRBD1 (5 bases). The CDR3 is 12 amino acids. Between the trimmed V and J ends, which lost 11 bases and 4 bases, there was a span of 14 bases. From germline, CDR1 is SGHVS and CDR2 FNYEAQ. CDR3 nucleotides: TGTGCCGGGCGGGGGAGAACCTATGGCTACACCTTC. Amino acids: CAGRGRTYGYTF.

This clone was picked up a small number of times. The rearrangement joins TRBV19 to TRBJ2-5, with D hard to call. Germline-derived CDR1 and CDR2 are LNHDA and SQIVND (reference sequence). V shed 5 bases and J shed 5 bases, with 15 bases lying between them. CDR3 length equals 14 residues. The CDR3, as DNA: TGTGCCAGTAGTGCCCGGTCCACGTGGGAGACCCAGTACTTC. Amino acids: CASSARSTWETQYF.

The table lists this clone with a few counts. DNA of the CDR3: TGTGCCAGTAGTCCTGGGACTAGCGTAACCCTGGAGCAGTACTTC. It is translated as CASSPGTSVTLEQYF. The rearrangement uses TRBV19 and TRBJ2-7; TRBD2 agrees at 10 bases. The CDR3 totals 15 residues. Germline V gene lookup returns CDR1 LNHDA and CDR2 SQIVND (reference sequence). V gave up 5 bases and J gave up 7 bases; unmatched junction bases: 11.

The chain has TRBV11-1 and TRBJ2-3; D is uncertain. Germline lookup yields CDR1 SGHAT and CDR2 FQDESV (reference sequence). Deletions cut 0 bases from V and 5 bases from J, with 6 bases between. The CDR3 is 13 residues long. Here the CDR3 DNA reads TGTGCCAGCAGCTTAGCCGGTGGAGATACGCAGTATTTT. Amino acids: CASSLAGGDTQYF.

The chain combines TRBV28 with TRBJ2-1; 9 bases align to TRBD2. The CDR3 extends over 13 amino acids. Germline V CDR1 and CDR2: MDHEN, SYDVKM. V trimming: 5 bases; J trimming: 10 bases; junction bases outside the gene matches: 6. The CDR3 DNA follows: TGTGCCAGCAGTATTCCAGCGGGAGGCGAGCAGTTCTTC. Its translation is CASSIPAGGEQFF.

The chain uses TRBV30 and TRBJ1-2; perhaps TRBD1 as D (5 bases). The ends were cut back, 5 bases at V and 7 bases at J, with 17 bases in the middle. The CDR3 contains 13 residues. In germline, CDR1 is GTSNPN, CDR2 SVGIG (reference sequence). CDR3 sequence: CAWETQDLLGYTF. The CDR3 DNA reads TGTGCCTGGGAAACACAGGATTTGCTTGGCTACACCTTC.

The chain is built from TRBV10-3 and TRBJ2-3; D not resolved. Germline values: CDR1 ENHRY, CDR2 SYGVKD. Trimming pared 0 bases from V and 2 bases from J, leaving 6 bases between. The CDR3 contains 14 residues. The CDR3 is CAISESEHTDTQYF. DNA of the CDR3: TGTGCCATCAGTGAGTCGGAGCACACAGATACGCAGTATTTT.

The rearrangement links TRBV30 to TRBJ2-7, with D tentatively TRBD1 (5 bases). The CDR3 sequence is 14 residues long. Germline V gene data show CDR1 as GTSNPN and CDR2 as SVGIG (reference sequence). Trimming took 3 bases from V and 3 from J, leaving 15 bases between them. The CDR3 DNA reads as TGTGCCTGGAGCCCCTCAGGGTCCTTCTACGAGCAGTACTTC. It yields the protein CAWSPSGSFYEQYF.

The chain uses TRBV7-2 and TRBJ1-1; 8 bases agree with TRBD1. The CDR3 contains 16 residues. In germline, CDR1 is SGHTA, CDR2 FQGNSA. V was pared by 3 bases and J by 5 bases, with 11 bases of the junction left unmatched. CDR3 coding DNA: TGTGCCAGCAGCTTCGCAACGCGCTGGACAGGGACTGAAGCTTTCTTT. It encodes CASSFATRWTGTEAFF.

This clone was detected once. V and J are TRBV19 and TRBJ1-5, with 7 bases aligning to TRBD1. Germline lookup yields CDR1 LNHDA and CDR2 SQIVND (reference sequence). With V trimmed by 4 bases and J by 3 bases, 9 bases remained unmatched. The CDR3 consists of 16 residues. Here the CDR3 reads CASSRSTGVYNQPQHF. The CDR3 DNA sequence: TGTGCCAGTAGTAGATCTACAGGGGTCTACAATCAGCCCCAGCATTTT.

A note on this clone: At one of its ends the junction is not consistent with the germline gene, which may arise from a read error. Here the CDR3 reads CASSQDSAGGSGANGLTF. In DNA form, the CDR3 reads TGTGCCAGCAGCCAAGATTCGGCAGGGGGCTCTGGGGCCAACGGCCTGACTTTC. The chain employs TRBV4-2 and TRBJ2-6, with 8 bases fitting TRBD1. This CDR3 is 18 amino acids long. Germline V gives CDR1 LGHNA, CDR2 YNFKEQ.

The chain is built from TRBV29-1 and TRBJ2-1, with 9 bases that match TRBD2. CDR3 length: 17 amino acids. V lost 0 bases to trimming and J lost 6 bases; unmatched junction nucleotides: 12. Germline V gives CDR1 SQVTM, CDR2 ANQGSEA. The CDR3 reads CSVEDGWVAGGVNEQFF. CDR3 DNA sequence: TGCAGCGTTGAAGATGGATGGGTGGCGGGAGGGGTCAATGAGCAGTTCTTC.

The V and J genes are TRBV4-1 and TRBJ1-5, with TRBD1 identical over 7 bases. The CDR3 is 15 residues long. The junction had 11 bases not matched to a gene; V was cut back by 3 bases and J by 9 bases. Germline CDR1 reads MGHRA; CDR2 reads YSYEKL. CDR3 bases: TGCGCCAGCAGCCAGGAAGACAGGGACGACACGCCCCAGCATTTT. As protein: CASSQEDRDDTPQHF.

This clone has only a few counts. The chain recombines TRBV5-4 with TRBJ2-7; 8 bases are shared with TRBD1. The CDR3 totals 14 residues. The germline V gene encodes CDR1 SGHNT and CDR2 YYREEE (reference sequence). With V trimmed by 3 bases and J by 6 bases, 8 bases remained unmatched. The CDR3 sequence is CASSSQGASGEQYF. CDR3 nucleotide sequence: TGTGCCAGCAGCTCTCAGGGGGCAAGTGGCGAGCAGTACTTC.

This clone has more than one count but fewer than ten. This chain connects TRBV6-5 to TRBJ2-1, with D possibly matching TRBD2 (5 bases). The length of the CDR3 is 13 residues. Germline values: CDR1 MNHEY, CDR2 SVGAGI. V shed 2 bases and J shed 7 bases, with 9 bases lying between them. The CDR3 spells CASSYKLGNEQFF. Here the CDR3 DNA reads TGTGCCAGCAGTTACAAACTAGGGAATGAGCAGTTCTTC.